This entry is about one T cell receptor (beta chain). Many counts were recorded for this clonotype. The antigen this receptor binds is unknown. The sample holds no much larger clone one base away, and base qualities are not on file. Reading from cysteine to phenylalanine, the CDR3 counts 15 amino acids. The kept DNA is CDR3 alone, 45 bases in frame from the first base. V is cut by 7 bases and J by 1 base, and the space between the germline ends is 16 bases. The intended sense of this specimen's treatment or condition label: allogeneic hematopoietic cell transplantation with graft depleted of TCRalphabeta T cells and CD19 B cells. The children who served as transplant recipients had been given grafts of TCRalphabeta/CD19-depleted allogeneic hematopoietic cells. This entry belongs to a study of T-cell reconstitution after alpha-beta-depleted transplantation in children (dated by TCRdb to the mid-2010s). Study-wide context: Using TCR repertoire profiling, the study followed T-cell immune reconstitution in a quantitative way in children after TCRalphabeta/CD19-depleted allogeneic hematopoietic cell transplantation.

Study-wide findings and limitations: The frequencies of hyperexpanded clones fell over the following months, and after one year, T-cell counts and TCRbeta diversity were mostly attributed to newly produced T cells. In some patients, high TCRbeta diversity at day 60 was attributed to recipient T cells and intrathymic progenitors that had survived conditioning. The apparently early alphabetaT-cell count recovery about two months after transplant was reportedly dependent on only several hundred rapidly expanded clones derived from non-depleted graft cells.

Library method: PCR. The sample was run on an Illumina HiSeq 2500. TCR library preparation used molecular barcoding, with unique molecular identifiers applied to normalize quantification of the TCRbeta repertoire. TCRdb reprocessed the public reads (quality trimming at Q25 with fastp, clone calling with MiXCR) and kept in-frame beta chains. When rows share a CDR3 protein, they turn into one entry using the most common DNA and genes. In all, the sample holds 550,000 to 800,000 distinct CDR3 sequences, and around 13% of those were seen once. About 0.77% of the sample comes from the top ten. In this chain, TRBV12-3 or TRBV12-4 is recombined with TRBJ2-5, with the D gene uncertain. The receptor was isolated from a girl aged 2-10 years with congenital amegakaryocytic thrombocytopenia, due to receive a stem cell transplant. This material consisted of PBMCs, taken before TCRalphabeta/CD19-depleted stem cell transplant. The nucleotide sequence is TGTGCCAGCATAAAAGGCAGTAGGATCCAAGAGACCCAGTACTTC. This is translated as CASIKGSRIQETQYF.